The clone carrying this TCR beta chain was detected ten times or more. No antigen is known for it. The data stem from a study of T cells in Graves' hyperthyroidism and ophthalmopathy. Study context: Before treatment of any kind, peripheral blood was taken at initial diagnosis. Findings and caveats of the study: Model output signaled ophthalmopathy a median roughly 6.1 months ahead of onset.

The V gene's germline CDR1 is ENHRY and CDR2 SYGVKD. Trimming removed 3 bases at V and 0 bases at J, with 10 bases between. CDR3 size: 15 residues. RNA transcripts provided the source from which TCR beta CDR3 regions were amplified. During a first-round RT-PCR of the TCR CDR3, the HTBI primer set was used. MiXCR, applied by TCRdb to the multiplex PCR reads, yields one record per CDR3 protein. The sample yields 470,000 or so distinct CDR3 sequences, roughly 20% seen once. In patients aged 18 to 65, hyperthyroidism was newly diagnosed, with duration under 2 months. Sequenced sample: blood. The sequence derives from a young man with Graves' hyperthyroidism. The gene calls are TRBV10-3 and TRBJ2-3, with a tentative D call TRBD2 (6 bases). CDR3 amino acids: CAISDGGTSTDTQYF. The CDR3 nucleotides are TGTGCCATCAGTGACGGGGGTACTAGCACAGATACGCAGTATTTT.